This record looks at one T cell receptor (beta chain) sequence and its context. What it binds is unknown. Per germline, CDR1 MNHEY and CDR2 SVGEGT. Trimming removed 0 bases from V and 5 bases from J; junction bases left unmatched: 15. The CDR3 loop spans 19 amino acids. The sample originates from a study of T cell responses to AZD1222 COVID-19 vaccine. Measured with immunoSEQ multiplex PCR; TCRdb has only the in-frame clones, and not every one. Of approximately 70,000 clones detected, roughly 85% appear once; the ten largest clones hold approximately 20%. Study-level results: The study found vaccine-associated CD4 TCRs spanning spike, dominant at 160-218 and 743-854. As reported, nearly half of all spike-specific TCRs target variant regions that are unmutated. Sampled repertoires all dated from after the peak T cell response. Baseline serology detected seropositivity in only six AZD1222 recipients.

J is TRBJ2-3 and V is TRBV6-2 or TRBV6-3; TRBD2 aligns across 9 bases. Source: peripheral blood, taken on day 0 of AZD1222 vaccination. This clonotype was obtained from an adult in good health. In DNA form, the CDR3 reads TGTGCCAGCAGTTACTCGTACGGCCGGGTAGCGGGAGATTTAGATACGCAGTATTTT. This gives the protein CASSYSYGRVAGDLDTQYF.